The 8 T cell receptor beta chains below were found in one sample sequenced in a study of cytomegalovirus exposure and HLA in healthy donors. Both 60 Vbeta primers and 13 Jbeta primers went into the PCR. Measured with immunoSEQ multiplex PCR; TCRdb has only the in-frame clones, and not every one. The sample consists of under 250,000 clones, over 75% of them appearing once. Sequenced material: PBMCs. The receptors were sampled from a woman aged 30 to 39 in good health and CMV-seronegative.

The CDR3, as DNA: TGTGCCTGGAGTCCCCCTACCCGGGCTGAAGCTTTCTTT. Its protein is CAWSPPTRAEAFF. The V call is TRBV30, the J call TRBJ1-1, with D unresolved. CDR3 length equals 13 residues. Germline V lookup: CDR1 GTSNPN, CDR2 SVGIG (reference sequence). Deletions cut 2 bases from V and 6 bases from J, with 13 bases between.

The chain combines TRBV5-6 with TRBJ2-7; D unclear. The germline V and J ends were trimmed by 0 bases and 4 bases, with 14 bases remaining between them. This CDR3 contains 15 residues. Germline-derived CDR1 and CDR2 are SGHDT and YYEEEE. The CDR3 DNA follows: TGTGCCAGCAGCTTGGCGGAATGGGCCTTTTACGAGCAGTACTTC. Its protein product is CASSLAEWAFYEQYF.

As concerns this clone: One end of the junction is discordant with germline, which a read error may explain. This rearrangement joins TRBV5-6 to TRBJ1-2, with D hard to call. This CDR3 has 12 amino acids. The germline CDR1 and CDR2 sequences are SGHDT and YYEEEE. This CDR3 is CASSLGGYGYPF. The CDR3 coding sequence is TGTGCCAGCAGCTTGGGAGGATATGGCTACCCCTTC.

This chain connects TRBV6-1 to TRBJ2-4; 9 bases match TRBD1. The CDR3 runs 18 residues. Germline CDR1 MNHNS, CDR2 SASEGT. The V segment lost 3 bases and the J segment 1 base; nucleotides outside the gene matches: 10. The CDR3 reads CASSEGQGLSMAKNIQYF. The CDR3, as DNA: TGTGCCAGCAGTGAGGGACAGGGCCTATCAATGGCCAAAAACATTCAGTACTTC.

V and J are TRBV10-3 and TRBJ2-1; TRBD2 matches 8 bases. CDR1 ENHRY and CDR2 SYGVKD come from the germline V gene. This CDR3 has 17 amino acids. V was clipped by 3 bases and J by 7 bases; unmatched bases: 14. In DNA form, the CDR3 reads TGTGCCATCAGTGACCCAACCGGGGCAGCGGGAGATAATGAGCAGTTCTTC. Its translation is CAISDPTGAAGDNEQFF.

DNA of the CDR3: TGTGCCAGCGGGCTAGCGGGAGTCGCCGAGCAGTACTTC. Translated, it gives CASGLAGVAEQYF. The chain recombines TRBV18 with TRBJ2-7; 10 bases are shared with TRBD2. The CDR3 runs to 13 residues. V shed 8 bases and J 6 bases; nucleotides not matched to a gene: 7. Germline lookup yields CDR1 KGHSH and CDR2 LQKENI.

In regard to this clone: The junction shows a germline mismatch at one end, possibly a read error. DNA of the CDR3: TGTGCCAGCAGGGAAGGACTAGCGGGGAACACCGGGGAGCTGTTTTTT. This translates into CASREGLAGNTGELFF. This chain connects TRBV2 to TRBJ2-2, with 11 bases that match TRBD2. The CDR3 has 16 residues. Germline assignment: CDR1 SNHLY and CDR2 FYNNEI.

The chain links TRBV6-1 to TRBJ2-5, with 9 bases fitting TRBD1. The DNA end is more similar to TRBJ2-7, so the J call may be wrong. This CDR3 has 14 amino acids. The germline V gene encodes CDR1 MNHNS and CDR2 SASEGT. CDR3 nucleotides: TGTGCCAGCAGTCGGGACAGGGTTTCATACGAGCAGTACTTC. It yields the protein CASSRDRVSYEQYF.